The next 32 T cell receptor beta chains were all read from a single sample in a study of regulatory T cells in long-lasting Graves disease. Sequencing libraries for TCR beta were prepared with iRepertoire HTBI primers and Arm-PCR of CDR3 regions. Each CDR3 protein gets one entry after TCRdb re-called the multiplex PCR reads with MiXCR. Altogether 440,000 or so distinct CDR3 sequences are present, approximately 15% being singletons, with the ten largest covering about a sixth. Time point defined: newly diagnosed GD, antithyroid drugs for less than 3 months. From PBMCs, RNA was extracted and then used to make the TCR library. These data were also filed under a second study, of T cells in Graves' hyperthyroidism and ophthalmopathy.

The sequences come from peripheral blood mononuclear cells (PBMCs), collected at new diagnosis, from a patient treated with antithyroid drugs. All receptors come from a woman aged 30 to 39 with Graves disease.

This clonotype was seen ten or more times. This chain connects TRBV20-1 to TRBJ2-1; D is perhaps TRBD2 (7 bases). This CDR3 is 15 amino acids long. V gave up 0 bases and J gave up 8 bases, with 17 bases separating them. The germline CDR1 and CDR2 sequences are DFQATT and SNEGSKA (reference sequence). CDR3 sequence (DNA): TGCAGTGCTAGAGAGTGGAGGGGGAGGGCCGATGAGCAGTTCTTC. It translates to CSAREWRGRADEQFF.

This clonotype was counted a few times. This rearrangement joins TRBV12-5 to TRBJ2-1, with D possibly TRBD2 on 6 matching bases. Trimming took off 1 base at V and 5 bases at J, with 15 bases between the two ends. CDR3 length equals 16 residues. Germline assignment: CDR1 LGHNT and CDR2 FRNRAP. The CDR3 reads CASGLGSPGANNEQFF. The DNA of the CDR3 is TGTGCTAGTGGTTTGGGCTCCCCGGGAGCCAACAATGAGCAGTTCTTC.

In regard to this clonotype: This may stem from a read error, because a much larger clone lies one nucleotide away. CDR3 sequence (DNA): TGTGCCAGGGAGGACAGGGGGGACATGGGGGCTTTCTTT. Its translation: CAREDRGDMGAFF. The chain couples TRBV2 to TRBJ1-1, with 10 bases aligning to TRBD1. This CDR3 contains 13 residues. The germline V gene has CDR1 SNHLY and CDR2 FYNNEI. V was clipped by 9 bases and J by 11 bases; unmatched bases: 12.

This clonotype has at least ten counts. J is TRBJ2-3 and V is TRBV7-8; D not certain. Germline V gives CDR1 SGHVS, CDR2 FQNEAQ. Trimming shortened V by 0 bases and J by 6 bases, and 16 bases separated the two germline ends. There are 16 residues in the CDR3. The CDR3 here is CASSLALRTVRDTQYF. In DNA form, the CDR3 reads TGTGCCAGCAGCTTAGCCCTGCGAACTGTCAGGGATACGCAGTATTTT.

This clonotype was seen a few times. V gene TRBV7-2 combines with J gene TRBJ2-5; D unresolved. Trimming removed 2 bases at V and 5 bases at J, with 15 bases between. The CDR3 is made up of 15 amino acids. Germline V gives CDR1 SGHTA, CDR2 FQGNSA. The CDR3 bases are TGTGCCAGCAGCTTACCGCCCAACCGGGTGGAGACCCAGTACTTC. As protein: CASSLPPNRVETQYF.

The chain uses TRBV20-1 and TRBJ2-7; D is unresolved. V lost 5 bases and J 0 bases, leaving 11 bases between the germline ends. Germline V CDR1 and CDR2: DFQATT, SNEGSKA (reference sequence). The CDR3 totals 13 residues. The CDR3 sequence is CSASGPTSYEQYF. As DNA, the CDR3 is TGCAGTGCTTCCGGGCCAACCTCCTACGAGCAGTACTTC.

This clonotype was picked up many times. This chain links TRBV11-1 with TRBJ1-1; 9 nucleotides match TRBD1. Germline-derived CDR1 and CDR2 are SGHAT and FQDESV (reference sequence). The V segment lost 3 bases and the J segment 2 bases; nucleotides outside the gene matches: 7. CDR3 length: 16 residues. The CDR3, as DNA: TGTGCCAGCAGCTTGGGACAGGGAGGAGGAAACACTGAAGCTTTCTTT. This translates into CASSLGQGGGNTEAFF.

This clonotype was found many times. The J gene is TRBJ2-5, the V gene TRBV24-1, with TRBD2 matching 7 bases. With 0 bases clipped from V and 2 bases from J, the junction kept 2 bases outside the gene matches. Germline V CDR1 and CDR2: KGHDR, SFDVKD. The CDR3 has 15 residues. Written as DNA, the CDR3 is TGTGCCACCAGTGATTTGGGGGGGGGGCAAGAGACCCAGTACTTC. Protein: CATSDLGGGQETQYF.

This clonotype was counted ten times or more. The CDR3 protein is CSAVSGRTSYEQYF. In nucleotides, the CDR3 is TGCAGTGCGGTAAGCGGGAGGACCTCCTACGAGCAGTACTTC. The gene calls are TRBV20-1 and TRBJ2-7, with 9 bases fitting TRBD2. This CDR3 spans 14 amino acids. Per the germline V gene, CDR1 is DFQATT and CDR2 is SNEGSKA (reference sequence). The trim removed 6 bases at V and 0 bases at J, leaving 6 bases unmatched.

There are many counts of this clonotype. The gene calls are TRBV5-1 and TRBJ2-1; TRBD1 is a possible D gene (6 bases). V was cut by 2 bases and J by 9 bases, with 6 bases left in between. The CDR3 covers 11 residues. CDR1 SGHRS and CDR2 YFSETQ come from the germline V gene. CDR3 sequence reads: CASSFRGEQFF. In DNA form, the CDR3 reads TGCGCCAGCAGCTTCAGGGGTGAGCAGTTCTTC.

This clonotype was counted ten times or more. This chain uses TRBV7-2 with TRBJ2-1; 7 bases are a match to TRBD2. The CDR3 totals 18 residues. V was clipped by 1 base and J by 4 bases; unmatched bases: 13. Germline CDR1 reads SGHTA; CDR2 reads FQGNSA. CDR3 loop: CASSLGLGGRVLYNEQFF. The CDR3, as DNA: TGTGCCAGCAGCTTAGGTTTGGGCGGGAGAGTTTTGTACAATGAGCAGTTCTTC.

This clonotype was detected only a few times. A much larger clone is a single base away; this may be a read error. In DNA form, the CDR3 reads TGTGCCAGCAGCTTAGTTGTCGGGACGAAAGAGACCCGGTACTTC. Translation: CASSLVVGTKETRYF. J is TRBJ2-5 and V is TRBV7-8; D assignment may be TRBD1 or TRBD2 (5 bases each). CDR1 SGHVS and CDR2 FQNEAQ come from the germline V gene. This CDR3 has 15 amino acids.

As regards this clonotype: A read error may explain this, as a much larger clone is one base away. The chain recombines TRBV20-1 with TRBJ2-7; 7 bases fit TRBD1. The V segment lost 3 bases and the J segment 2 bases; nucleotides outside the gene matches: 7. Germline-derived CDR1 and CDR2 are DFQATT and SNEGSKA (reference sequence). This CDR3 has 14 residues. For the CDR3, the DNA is TGCAGTGCTAGCAGGGGGAGAAGGACCTACGAGCAGTACTTC. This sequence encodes CSASRGRRTYEQYF.

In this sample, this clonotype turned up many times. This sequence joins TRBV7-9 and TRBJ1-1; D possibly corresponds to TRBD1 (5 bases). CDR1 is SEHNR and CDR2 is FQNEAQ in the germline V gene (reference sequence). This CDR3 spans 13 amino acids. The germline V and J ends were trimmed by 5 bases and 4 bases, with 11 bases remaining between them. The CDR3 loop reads CASSLSGRTEAFF. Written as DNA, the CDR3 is TGTGCCAGCAGCCTATCGGGGCGCACTGAAGCTTTCTTT.

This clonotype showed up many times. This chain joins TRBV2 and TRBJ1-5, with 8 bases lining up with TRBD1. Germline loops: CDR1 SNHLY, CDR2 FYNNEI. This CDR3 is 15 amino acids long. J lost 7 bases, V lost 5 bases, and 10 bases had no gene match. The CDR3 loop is CASSPKQGGRQPQHF. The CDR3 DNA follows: TGTGCCAGCAGTCCTAAACAGGGGGGGCGGCAGCCCCAGCATTTT.

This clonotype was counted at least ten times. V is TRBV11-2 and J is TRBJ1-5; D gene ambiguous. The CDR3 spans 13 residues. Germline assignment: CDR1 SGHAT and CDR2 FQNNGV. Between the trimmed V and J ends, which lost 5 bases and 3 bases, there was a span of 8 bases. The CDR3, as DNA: TGTGCCAGCAGCCATCATATCAATCAGCCCCAGCATTTT. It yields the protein CASSHHINQPQHF.

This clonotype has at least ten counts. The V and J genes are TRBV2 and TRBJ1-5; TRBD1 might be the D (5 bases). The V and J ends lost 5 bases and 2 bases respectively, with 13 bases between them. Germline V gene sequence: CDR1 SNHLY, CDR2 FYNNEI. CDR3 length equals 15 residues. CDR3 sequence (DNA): TGTGCCAGCAGTAACGACTTAGGGGGCAATCAGCCCCAGCATTTT. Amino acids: CASSNDLGGNQPQHF.

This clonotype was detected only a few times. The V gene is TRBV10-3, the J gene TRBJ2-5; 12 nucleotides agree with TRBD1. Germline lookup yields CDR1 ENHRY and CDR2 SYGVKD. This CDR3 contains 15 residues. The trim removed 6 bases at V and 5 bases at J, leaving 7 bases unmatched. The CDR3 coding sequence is TGTGCCATCAGGACCGGGACAGGGGGCCGGGAGACCCAGTACTTC. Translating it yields CAIRTGTGGRETQYF.

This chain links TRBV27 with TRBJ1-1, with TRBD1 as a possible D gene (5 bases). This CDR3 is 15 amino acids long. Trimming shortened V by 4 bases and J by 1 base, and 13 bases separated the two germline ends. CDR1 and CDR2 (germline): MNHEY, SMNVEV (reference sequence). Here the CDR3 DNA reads TGTGCCAGCAGTTCTCGATTCAGGGCGAACACTGAAGCTTTCTTT. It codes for CASSSRFRANTEAFF.

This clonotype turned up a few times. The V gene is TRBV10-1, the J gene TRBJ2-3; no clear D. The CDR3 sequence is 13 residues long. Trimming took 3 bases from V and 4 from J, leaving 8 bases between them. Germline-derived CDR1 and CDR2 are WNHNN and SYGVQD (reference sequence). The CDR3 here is CASSDMRADTQYF. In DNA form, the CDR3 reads TGCGCCAGCAGTGATATGAGAGCAGATACGCAGTATTTT.

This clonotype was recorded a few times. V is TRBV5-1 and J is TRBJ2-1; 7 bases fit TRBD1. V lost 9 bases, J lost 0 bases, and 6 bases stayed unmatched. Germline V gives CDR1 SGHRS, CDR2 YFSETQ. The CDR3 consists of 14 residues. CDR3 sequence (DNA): TGCGCCATATCAGGGGGATCCTCCTACAATGAGCAGTTCTTC. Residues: CAISGGSSYNEQFF.

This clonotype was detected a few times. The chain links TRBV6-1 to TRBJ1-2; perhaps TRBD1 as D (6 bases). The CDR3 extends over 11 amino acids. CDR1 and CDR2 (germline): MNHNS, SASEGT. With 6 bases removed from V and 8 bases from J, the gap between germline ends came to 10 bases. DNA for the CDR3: TGTGCCAGCAGAAAGGGGGACGGCTACACCTTC. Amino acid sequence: CASRKGDGYTF.

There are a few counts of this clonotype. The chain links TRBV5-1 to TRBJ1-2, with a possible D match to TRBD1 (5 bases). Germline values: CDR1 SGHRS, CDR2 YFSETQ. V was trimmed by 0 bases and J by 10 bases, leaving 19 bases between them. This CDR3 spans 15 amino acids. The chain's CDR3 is CASSLVGRATANYTF. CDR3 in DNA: TGCGCCAGCAGCTTGGTAGGCCGGGCGACAGCGAACTACACCTTC.

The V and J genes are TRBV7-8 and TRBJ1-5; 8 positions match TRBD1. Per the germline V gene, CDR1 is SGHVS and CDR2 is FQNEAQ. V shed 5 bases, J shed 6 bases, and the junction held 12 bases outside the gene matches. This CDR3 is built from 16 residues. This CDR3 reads CASSPPETGVSQPQHF. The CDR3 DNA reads TGTGCCAGCAGCCCACCCGAGACAGGGGTGAGTCAGCCCCAGCATTTT.

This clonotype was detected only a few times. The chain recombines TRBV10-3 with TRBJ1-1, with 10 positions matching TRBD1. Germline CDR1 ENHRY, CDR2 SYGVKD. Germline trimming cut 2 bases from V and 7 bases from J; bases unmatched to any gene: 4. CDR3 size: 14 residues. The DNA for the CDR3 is TGTGCCATCAGTGAGCGGGACAGGGGTAGTGAAGCTTTCTTT. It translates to CAISERDRGSEAFF.

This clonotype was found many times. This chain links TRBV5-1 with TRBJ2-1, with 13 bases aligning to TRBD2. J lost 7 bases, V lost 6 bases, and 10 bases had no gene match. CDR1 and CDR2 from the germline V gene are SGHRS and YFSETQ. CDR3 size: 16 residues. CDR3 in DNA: TGCGCCAGCAATCACGGACTAGCGGGAGTGTCAAATGAGCAGTTCTTC. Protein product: CASNHGLAGVSNEQFF.

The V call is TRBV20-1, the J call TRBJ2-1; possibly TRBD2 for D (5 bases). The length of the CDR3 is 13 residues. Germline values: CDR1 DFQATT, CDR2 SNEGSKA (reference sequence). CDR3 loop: CRVAREGYNEQFF. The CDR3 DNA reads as TGCAGAGTAGCCCGGGAAGGTTACAATGAGCAGTTCTTC.

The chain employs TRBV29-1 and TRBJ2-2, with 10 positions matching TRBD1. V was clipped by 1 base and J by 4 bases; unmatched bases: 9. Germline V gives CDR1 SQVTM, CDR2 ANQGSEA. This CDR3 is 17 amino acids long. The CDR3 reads CSVEVTGTGDLTGELFF. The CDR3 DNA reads TGCAGCGTTGAAGTCACTGGGACAGGGGACCTCACCGGGGAGCTGTTTTTT.

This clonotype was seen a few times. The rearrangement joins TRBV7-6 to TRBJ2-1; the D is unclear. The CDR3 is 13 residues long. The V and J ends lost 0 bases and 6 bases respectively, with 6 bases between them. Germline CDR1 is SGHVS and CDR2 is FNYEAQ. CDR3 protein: CASSLARSNEQFF. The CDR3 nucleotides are TGTGCCAGCAGCTTAGCCAGGTCCAATGAGCAGTTCTTC.

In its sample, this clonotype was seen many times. In DNA form, the CDR3 reads TGTGCCAGCAGCCCCGAAAGGGTCTCCCCGAGGGCCAAAAACATTCAGTACTTC. It codes for CASSPERVSPRAKNIQYF. The chain uses TRBV7-8 and TRBJ2-4; D gene ambiguous. V lost 5 bases and J 1 base, leaving 21 bases between the germline ends. Germline CDR1 reads SGHVS; CDR2 reads FQNEAQ. The CDR3 loop spans 18 amino acids. The complete variable domain, with remaining parts taken from reference TRBV7-8 and TRBJ2-4, reads GAGVSQSPRYKVAKRGQDVALRCDPISGHVSLFWYQQALGQGPEFLTYFQNEAQLDKSGLPSDRFFAERPEGSVSTLKIQRTQQEDSAVYLCASSPERVSPRAKNIQYFGAGTRLSVL.

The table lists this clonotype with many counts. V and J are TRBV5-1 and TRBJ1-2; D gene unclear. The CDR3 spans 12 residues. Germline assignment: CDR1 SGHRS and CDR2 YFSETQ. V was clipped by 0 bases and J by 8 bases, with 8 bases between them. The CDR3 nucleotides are TGCGCCAGCAGCTTGGGCAGAGGCGGCTACACCTTC. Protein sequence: CASSLGRGGYTF.

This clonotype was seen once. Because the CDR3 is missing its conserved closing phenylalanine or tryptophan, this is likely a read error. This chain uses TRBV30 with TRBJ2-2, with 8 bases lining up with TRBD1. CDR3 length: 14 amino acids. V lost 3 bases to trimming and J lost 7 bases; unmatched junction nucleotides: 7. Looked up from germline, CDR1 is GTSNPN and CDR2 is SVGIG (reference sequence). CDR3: CAWSITGGSGELFL. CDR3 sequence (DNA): TGTGCCTGGAGCATCACAGGGGGTAGCGGGGAGCTGTTTCTT.